This T cell receptor (beta chain) was identified during a study of ipilimumab plus nivolumab after autologous stem cell transplantation. About the research overall: The DLBCL group included primary refractory and relapsed cases. Findings of the study overall: TCR repertoire, Treg phenotype and gut microbiota reportedly support more study of this approach.

Assay used: immunoSEQ multiplex PCR; TCRdb lists only in-frame clones, some missing. The repertoire consists of 84,000 or so clones, with 83% occurring once and the leading ten covering 2% to 2.5%. Germline CDR1 is SGHRS and CDR2 is YFSETQ. Trimming pared 4 bases from V and 9 bases from J, leaving 17 bases between. This CDR3 has 14 residues. Details on this clone: The antigen is undetermined.

Ipilimumab, 1 mg/kg, started 14 to 28 days after autologous transplant. This rearrangement joins TRBV5-1 to TRBJ1-5; D ambiguous. The clonotype was recovered from a male donor with diffuse large B-cell lymphoma. The source was PBMCs, collected in a trial of ipilimumab plus nivolumab as post-transplant consolidation. CDR3 amino acids: CASSPDGVLRPQHF. CDR3 in DNA: TGCGCCAGCAGCCCGGACGGGGTTTTGAGGCCCCAGCATTTT.